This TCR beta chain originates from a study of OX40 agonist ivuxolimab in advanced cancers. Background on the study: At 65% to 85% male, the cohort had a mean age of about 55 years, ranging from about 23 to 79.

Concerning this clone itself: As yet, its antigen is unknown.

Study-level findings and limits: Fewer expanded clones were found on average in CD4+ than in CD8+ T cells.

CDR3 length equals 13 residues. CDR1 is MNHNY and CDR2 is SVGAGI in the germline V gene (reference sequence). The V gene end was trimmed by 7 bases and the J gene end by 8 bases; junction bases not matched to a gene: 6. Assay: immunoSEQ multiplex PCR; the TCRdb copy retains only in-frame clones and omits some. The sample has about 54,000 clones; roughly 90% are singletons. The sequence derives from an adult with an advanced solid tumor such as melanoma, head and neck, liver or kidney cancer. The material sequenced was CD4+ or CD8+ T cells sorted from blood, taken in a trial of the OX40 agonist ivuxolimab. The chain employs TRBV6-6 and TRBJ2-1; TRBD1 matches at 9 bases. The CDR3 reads CASIKTGGDEQFF. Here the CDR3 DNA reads TGTGCCAGCATCAAAACAGGGGGCGATGAGCAGTTCTTC.